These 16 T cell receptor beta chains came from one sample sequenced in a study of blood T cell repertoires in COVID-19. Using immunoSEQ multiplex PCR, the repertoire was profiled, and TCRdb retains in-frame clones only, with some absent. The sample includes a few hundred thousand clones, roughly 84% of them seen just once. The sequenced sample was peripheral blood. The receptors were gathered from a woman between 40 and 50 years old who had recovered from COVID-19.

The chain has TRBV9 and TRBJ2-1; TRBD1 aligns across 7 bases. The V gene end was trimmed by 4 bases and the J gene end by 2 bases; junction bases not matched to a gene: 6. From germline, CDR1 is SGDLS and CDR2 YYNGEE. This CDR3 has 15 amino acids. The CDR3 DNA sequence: TGTGCCAGCAGCCCACAGGGGACCCCCTACAATGAGCAGTTCTTC. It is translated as CASSPQGTPYNEQFF.

The CDR3 sequence: CSVGGAQETQYF. The CDR3 DNA sequence: TGCAGCGTTGGCGGGGCCCAAGAGACCCAGTACTTC. This chain links TRBV29-1 with TRBJ2-5, with D perhaps TRBD2 (6 bases). The V end lost 4 bases, the J end lost 1 base, and 7 bases lay between the germline ends. CDR1 is SQVTM and CDR2 is ANQGSEA in the germline V gene. CDR3 length equals 12 residues. The full variable domain, with the rest looked up from reference TRBV29-1 and TRBJ2-5, is SAVISQKPSRDICQRGTSLTIQCQVDSQVTMMFWYRQQPGQSLTLIATANQGSEATYESGFVIDKFPISRPNLTFSTLTVSNMSPEDSSIYLCSVGGAQETQYFGPGTRLLVL.

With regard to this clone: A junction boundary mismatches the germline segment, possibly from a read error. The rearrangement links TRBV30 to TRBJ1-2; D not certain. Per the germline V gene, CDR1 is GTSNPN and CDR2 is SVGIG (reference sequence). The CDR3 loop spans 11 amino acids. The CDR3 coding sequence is TGTGCCTGGAGTGTACTAGACACAGCCAACTTC. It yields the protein CAWSVLDTANF.

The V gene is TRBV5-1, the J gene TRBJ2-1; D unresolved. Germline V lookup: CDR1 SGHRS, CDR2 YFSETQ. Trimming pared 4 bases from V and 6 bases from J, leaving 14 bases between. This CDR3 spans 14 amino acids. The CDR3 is CASSVVLGGNEQFF. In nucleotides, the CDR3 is TGCGCCAGCAGCGTAGTGCTAGGCGGCAATGAGCAGTTCTTC.

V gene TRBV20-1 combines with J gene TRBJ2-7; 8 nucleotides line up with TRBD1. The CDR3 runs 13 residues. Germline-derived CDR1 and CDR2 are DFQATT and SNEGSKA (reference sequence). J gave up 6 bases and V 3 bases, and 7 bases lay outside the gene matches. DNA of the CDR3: TGCAGTGCTAGTACAGGGGGAAGGGGCGAGCAGTACTTC. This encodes CSASTGGRGEQYF.

CDR3 DNA sequence: TGTGCCAGCAGCGGAACGGGACTGGCGCGGGGCTACACCTTC. It specifies CASSGTGLARGYTF. The J gene is TRBJ1-2, the V gene TRBV9; D possibly corresponds to TRBD1 (5 bases). This CDR3 is built from 14 residues. The germline V and J ends were trimmed by 3 bases and 8 bases, with 17 bases remaining between them. CDR1 is SGDLS and CDR2 is YYNGEE in the germline V gene.

CDR3 in amino acids: CASSPRLAYEQYF. The CDR3 bases are TGTGCCAGCTCACCAAGACTAGCCTACGAGCAGTACTTC. This chain uses TRBV18 with TRBJ2-7; tentatively, D is TRBD2 (6 bases). The CDR3 covers 13 residues. The V end was cut by 2 bases, the J end by 2 bases, with 7 bases between. Germline CDR1 and CDR2: KGHSH and LQKENI.

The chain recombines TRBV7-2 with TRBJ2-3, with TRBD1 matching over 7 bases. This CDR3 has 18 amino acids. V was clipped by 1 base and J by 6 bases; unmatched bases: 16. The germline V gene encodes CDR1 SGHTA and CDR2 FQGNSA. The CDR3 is CASSLDTTGSANVDTQYF. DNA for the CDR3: TGTGCCAGCAGCTTAGATACGACAGGGAGCGCCAATGTTGATACGCAGTATTTT.

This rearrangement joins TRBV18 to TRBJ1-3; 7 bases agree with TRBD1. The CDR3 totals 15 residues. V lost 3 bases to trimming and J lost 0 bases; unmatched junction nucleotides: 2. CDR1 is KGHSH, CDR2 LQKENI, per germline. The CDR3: CASSPGQISGNTIYF. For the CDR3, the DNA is TGTGCCAGCTCACCGGGACAGATCTCTGGAAACACCATATATTTT.

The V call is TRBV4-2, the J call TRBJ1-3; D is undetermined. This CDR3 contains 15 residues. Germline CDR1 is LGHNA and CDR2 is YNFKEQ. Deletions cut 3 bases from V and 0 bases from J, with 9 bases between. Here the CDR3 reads CASSQILSSGNTIYF. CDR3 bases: TGTGCCAGCAGCCAGATACTTAGCTCTGGAAACACCATATATTTT.

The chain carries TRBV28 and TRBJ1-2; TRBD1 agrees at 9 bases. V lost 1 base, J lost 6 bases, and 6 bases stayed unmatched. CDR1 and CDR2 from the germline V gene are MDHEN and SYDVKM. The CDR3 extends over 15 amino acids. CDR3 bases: TGTGCCAGCAGTTTATTGGACAGGGGAGGGGATGGCTACACCTTC. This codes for CASSLLDRGGDGYTF.

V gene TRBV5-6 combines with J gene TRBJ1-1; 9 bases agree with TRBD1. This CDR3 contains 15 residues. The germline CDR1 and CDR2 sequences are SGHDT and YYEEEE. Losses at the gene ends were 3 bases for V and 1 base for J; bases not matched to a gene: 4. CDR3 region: CASSSTGGSNTEAFF. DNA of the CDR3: TGTGCCAGCAGCTCGACAGGGGGTTCGAACACTGAAGCTTTCTTT.

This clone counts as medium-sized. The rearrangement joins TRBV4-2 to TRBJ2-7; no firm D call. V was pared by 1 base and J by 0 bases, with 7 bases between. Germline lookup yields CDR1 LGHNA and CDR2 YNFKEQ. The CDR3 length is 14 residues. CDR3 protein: CASSQGPSSYEQYF. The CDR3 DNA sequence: TGTGCCAGCAGCCAAGGTCCCAGCTCCTACGAGCAGTACTTC.

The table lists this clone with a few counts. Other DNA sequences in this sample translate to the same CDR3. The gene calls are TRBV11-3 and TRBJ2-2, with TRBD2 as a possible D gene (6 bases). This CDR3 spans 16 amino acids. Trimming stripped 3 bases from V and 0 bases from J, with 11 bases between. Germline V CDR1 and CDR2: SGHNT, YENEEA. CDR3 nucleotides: TGTGCCAGCAGCTTTGGGGGGTCCACGAACACCGGGGAGCTGTTTTTT. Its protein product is CASSFGGSTNTGELFF.

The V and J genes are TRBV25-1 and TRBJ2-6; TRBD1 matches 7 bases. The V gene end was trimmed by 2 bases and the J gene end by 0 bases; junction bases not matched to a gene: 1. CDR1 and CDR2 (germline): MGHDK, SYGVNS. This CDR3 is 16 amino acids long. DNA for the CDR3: TGTGCCAGCAGTGAACACAGGGGCTCTGGGGCCAACGTCCTGACTTTC. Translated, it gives CASSEHRGSGANVLTF.

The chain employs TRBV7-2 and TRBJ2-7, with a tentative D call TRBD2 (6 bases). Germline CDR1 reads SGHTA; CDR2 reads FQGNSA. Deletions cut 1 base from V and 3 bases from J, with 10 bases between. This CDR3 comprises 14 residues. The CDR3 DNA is TGTGCCAGCAGCTTAGGCGCGCGGGGCTACGAGCAGTACTTC. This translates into CASSLGARGYEQYF.